Listed here are 3 T cell receptor beta chains from one sample, sequenced in a study of blood T cell repertoires in COVID-19. The table came from immunoSEQ multiplex PCR; TCRdb's copy has only in-frame clones and leaves some out. The table shows some 170,000 clones, with roughly 82% occurring only once. What was sequenced was PBMCs or T cells enriched from blood (not recorded which). Receptors were obtained from a man aged 45-60 years who had recovered from COVID-19.

This clone was counted once. The V gene is TRBV27, the J gene TRBJ1-6; 7 bases align to TRBD1. CDR3 size: 16 residues. V trimming: 5 bases; J trimming: 0 bases; junction bases outside the gene matches: 4. Germline V gene lookup returns CDR1 MNHEY and CDR2 SMNVEV (reference sequence). The DNA for the CDR3 is TGTGCCAGCAGTCAGACAGGGAGCTCCTATAATTCACCCCTCCACTTT. Translation gives CASSQTGSSYNSPLHF.

The V and J genes are TRBV27 and TRBJ2-1; 15 bases agree with TRBD2. V shed 5 bases and J 6 bases; nucleotides not matched to a gene: 5. Germline V gene lookup returns CDR1 MNHEY and CDR2 SMNVEV (reference sequence). This CDR3 is 16 amino acids long. The CDR3 spells CASSPGTSGGTNEQFF. The CDR3 DNA sequence: TGTGCCAGCAGTCCCGGGACTAGCGGGGGGACCAATGAGCAGTTCTTC.

In DNA form, the CDR3 reads TGCGCCAGCAGCCGCCGGGACAGGGGATCCTATAATTCACCCCTCCACTTT. Amino acid sequence: CASSRRDRGSYNSPLHF. The chain uses TRBV5-1 and TRBJ1-6, with TRBD1 matching over 10 bases. The germline gives CDR1 SGHRS, CDR2 YFSETQ. Trimming at V came to 4 bases and at J to 1 base, leaving 5 bases not matched to a gene. The CDR3 length is 17 residues.